The TCR beta chain described here comes from a study of T-cell memory formation after mild COVID-19. Study details: The TCR clusters were mostly specific to one donor. The study, taken as a whole, reports: Balance between CD4 and CD8 was seen in clones contracting day 15 to 85, and a CD4+ lean was seen in later expanders.

Germline lookup yields CDR1 MNHEY and CDR2 SVGEGT. Between the trimmed V and J ends, which lost 4 bases and 4 bases, there was a span of 11 bases. The length of the CDR3 is 14 residues. TCRdb re-called the 5' RACE reads with MiXCR, one entry per CDR3 protein. The table includes 90,000 to 120,000 distinct CDR3 sequences, 14% detected once. In regard to this clonotype: Its antigen is currently unknown.

This chain uses TRBV6-2 or TRBV6-3 with TRBJ1-5; tentatively, D is TRBD1 (5 bases). The origin of this receptor is a man aged 18 to 29 who had mild COVID-19 (a few samples of this study predate the infection). Cell type and time point are not known. The sequencing sample was made of PBMCs or a T cell subset sorted from them (not recorded which). CDR3 loop: CASSLRGLNQPQHF. For the CDR3, the DNA is TGTGCCAGCAGTTTAAGGGGTCTTAATCAGCCCCAGCATTTT.